A single sample is the source of the 12 T cell receptor beta chains below, sequenced in a study of T cell changes during pregnancy in multiple sclerosis. This table comes from immunoSEQ multiplex PCR, and its TCRdb copy is limited to in-frame clones, with some not included. The sample records 55,000 to 75,000 clones, 91% being singletons. The specimen comprised peripheral blood, sampled after pregnancy. The receptors shown here come from a female donor in good health, enrolled as a control in a pregnancy study.

J is TRBJ2-1 and V is TRBV11-2, with D possibly TRBD1 on 7 matching bases. CDR3 length: 14 amino acids. Trimming left V 8 bases short and J 5 bases short, with 16 bases between. Germline CDR1 is SGHAT and CDR2 is FQNNGV. The CDR3 bases are TGTGCCAGCCTCCTGGCAGGGGGGAACAATGAGCAGTTCTTC. Its translation: CASLLAGGNNEQFF.

Regarding this clone: The same CDR3 is also encoded by other DNA sequences in this sample. The chain has TRBV7-9 and TRBJ1-2; no firm D call. Germline V CDR1 and CDR2: SEHNR, FQNEAQ (reference sequence). Trimming removed 3 bases from V and 5 bases from J, with 10 bases in between. This CDR3 spans 13 amino acids. CDR3 coding DNA: TGTGCCAGCAGCTTGGGCAGAACGTATGGCTACACCTTC. Amino acid sequence: CASSLGRTYGYTF.

This chain uses TRBV11-3 with TRBJ2-1; 9 positions agree with TRBD2. This CDR3 is built from 14 residues. Germline values: CDR1 SGHNT, CDR2 YENEEA. With V trimmed by 5 bases and J by 10 bases, 9 bases remained unmatched. DNA for the CDR3: TGTGCCAGCAGCCCCCGGGGGACTAGCATGGAGCAGTTCTTC. Translation gives CASSPRGTSMEQFF.

This rearrangement joins TRBV7-3 to TRBJ2-4; 7 bases agree with TRBD2. Unmatched junction bases numbered 4, after V lost 4 bases and J lost 4 bases. This CDR3 spans 14 amino acids. Germline loops: CDR1 SGHTA, CDR2 FQGTGA. CDR3 DNA sequence: TGTGCCAGCAGCTGGGGAGGGCTGAAAAACATTCAGTACTTC. Its protein is CASSWGGLKNIQYF.

The chain employs TRBV18 and TRBJ1-2, with D possibly TRBD1 on 5 matching bases. The germline V gene has CDR1 KGHSH and CDR2 LQKENI. The CDR3 contains 14 residues. V dropped 2 bases and J dropped 2 bases, with 9 bases sitting between them. CDR3 sequence reads: CASSPETENYGYTF. The DNA of the CDR3 is TGTGCCAGCTCACCAGAGACAGAAAACTATGGCTACACCTTC.

V is TRBV11-3 and J is TRBJ2-1, with 11 bases aligning to TRBD2. The CDR3 is 15 amino acids. The germline V gene has CDR1 SGHNT and CDR2 YENEEA. Trimming took 5 bases from V and 7 from J; bases not matched to a gene: 7. CDR3 protein: CASSLTSGDLNEQFF. For the CDR3, the DNA is TGTGCCAGCAGCCTGACTAGCGGGGACCTTAATGAGCAGTTCTTC.

This clone was seen a handful of times. The chain links TRBV14 to TRBJ1-1, with D possibly TRBD1 on 6 matching bases. Trimming removed 3 bases at V and 2 bases at J, with 10 bases between. The CDR3 loop spans 14 amino acids. CDR1 is SGHDN and CDR2 is FVKESK in the germline V gene. This CDR3 is CASSQEQGNTEAFF. CDR3 DNA: TGTGCCAGCAGCCAGGAACAGGGTAACACTGAAGCTTTCTTT.

The CDR3 nucleotides read TGTGCCAGCAGCCTCATTGCTAGCGGGGGGGCATACGAGCAGTACTTC. Its translation: CASSLIASGGAYEQYF. This sequence joins TRBV7-2 and TRBJ2-7; TRBD2 agrees at 12 bases. CDR3 length: 16 residues. Germline CDR1 SGHTA, CDR2 FQGNSA. Germline trimming cut 5 bases from V and 4 bases from J; bases unmatched to any gene: 9.

V gene TRBV7-2 combines with J gene TRBJ2-7; TRBD1 might be the D (5 bases). The CDR3 has 13 residues. The germline gives CDR1 SGHTA, CDR2 FQGNSA. The V end lost 5 bases, the J end lost 5 bases, and 13 bases lay between the germline ends. The CDR3 DNA reads as TGTGCCAGCAGCCCAGGGTTAAAGAACGAGCAGTACTTC. This gives the protein CASSPGLKNEQYF.

The rearrangement links TRBV5-6 to TRBJ2-1; a weak D match, TRBD1 (6 bases). This CDR3 spans 15 amino acids. Germline V lookup: CDR1 SGHDT, CDR2 YYEEEE. V gave up 2 bases and J gave up 0 bases, with 9 bases separating them. The CDR3 DNA sequence: TGTGCCAGCAGCTTCACAGGGAGCTCCTACAATGAGCAGTTCTTC. Protein: CASSFTGSSYNEQFF.

The chain links TRBV30 to TRBJ1-2, with D maybe TRBD1 (5 bases). The CDR3 is 14 residues long. CDR1 is GTSNPN and CDR2 is SVGIG in the germline V gene (reference sequence). The V gene lost 4 bases and the J gene lost 8 bases, with 20 bases spanning the gap. The CDR3 sequence is CAWTLWGRGGGYTF. CDR3 coding DNA: TGTGCCTGGACCCTATGGGGGAGGGGAGGCGGCTACACCTTC. Supplemented by reference TRBV30 and TRBJ1-2, the full variable domain reads SQTIHQWPATLVQPVGSPLSLECTVEGTSNPNLYWYRQAAGRGLQLLFYSVGIGQISSEVPQNLSASRPQDRQFILSSKKLLLSDSGFYLCAWTLWGRGGGYTFGSGTRLTVV.

The chain recombines TRBV28 with TRBJ2-7, with 7 bases that match TRBD2. The CDR3 consists of 15 residues. V lost 5 bases to trimming and J lost 2 bases; unmatched junction nucleotides: 9. The germline V gene encodes CDR1 MDHEN and CDR2 SYDVKM. The CDR3 DNA follows: TGTGCCAGCAGTCCCTCCTGGGGGGGGGCCTACGAGCAGTACTTC. This encodes CASSPSWGGAYEQYF.